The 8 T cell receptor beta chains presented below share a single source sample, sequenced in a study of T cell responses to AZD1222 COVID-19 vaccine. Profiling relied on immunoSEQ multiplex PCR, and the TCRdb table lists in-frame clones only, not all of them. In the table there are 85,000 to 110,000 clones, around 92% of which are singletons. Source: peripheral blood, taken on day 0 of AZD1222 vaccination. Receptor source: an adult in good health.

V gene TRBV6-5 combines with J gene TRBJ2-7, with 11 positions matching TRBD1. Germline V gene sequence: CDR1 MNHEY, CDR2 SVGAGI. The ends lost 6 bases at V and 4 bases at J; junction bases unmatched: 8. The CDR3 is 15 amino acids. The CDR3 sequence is CASRTDRGRLYEQYF. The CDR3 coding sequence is TGTGCCAGCAGGACGGACAGGGGGCGTTTATACGAGCAGTACTTC.

The CDR3 nucleotides are TGTGCCAGCAGCAAGGCGACAGGACAGGTCCATGGCTACACCTTC. Amino acid sequence: CASSKATGQVHGYTF. The chain couples TRBV6-2 or TRBV6-3 to TRBJ1-2; TRBD1 matches 7 bases. The CDR3 extends over 15 amino acids. V gave up 6 bases and J gave up 6 bases; unmatched junction bases: 13. Germline V gene data show CDR1 as MNHEY and CDR2 as SVGEGT.

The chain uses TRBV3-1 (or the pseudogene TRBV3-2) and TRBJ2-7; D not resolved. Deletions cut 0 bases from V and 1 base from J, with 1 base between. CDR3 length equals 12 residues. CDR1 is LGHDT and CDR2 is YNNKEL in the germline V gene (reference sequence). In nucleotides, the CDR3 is TGTGCCAGCAGCCAAGAGTCCTACGAGCAGTACTTC. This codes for CASSQESYEQYF.

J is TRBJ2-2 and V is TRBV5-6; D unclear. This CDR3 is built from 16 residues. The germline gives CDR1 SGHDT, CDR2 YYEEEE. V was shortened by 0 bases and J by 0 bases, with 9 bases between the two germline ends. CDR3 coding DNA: TGTGCCAGCAGCTTGGAAGGGTGGACGAACACCGGGGAGCTGTTTTTT. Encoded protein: CASSLEGWTNTGELFF.

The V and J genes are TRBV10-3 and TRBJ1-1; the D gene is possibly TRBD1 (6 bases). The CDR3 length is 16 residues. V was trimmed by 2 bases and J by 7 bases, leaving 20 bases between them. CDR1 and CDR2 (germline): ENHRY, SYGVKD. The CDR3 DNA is TGTGCCATCAGTGAGCCACCACAGGGAACCCTGGGTGAAGCTTTCTTT. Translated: CAISEPPQGTLGEAFF.

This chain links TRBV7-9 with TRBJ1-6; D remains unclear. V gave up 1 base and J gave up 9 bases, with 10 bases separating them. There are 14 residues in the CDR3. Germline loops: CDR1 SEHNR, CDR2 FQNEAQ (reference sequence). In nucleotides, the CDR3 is TGTGCCAGCAGCTTAGGGCCCCGTGGTTCACCCCTCCACTTT. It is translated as CASSLGPRGSPLHF.

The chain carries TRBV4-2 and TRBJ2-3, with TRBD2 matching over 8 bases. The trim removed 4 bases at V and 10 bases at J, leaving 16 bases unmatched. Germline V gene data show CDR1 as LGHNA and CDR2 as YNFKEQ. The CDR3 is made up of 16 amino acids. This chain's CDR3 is CASSPSSSGSFTAQYF. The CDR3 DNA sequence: TGTGCCAGCAGCCCATCCTCTAGCGGGTCCTTCACGGCGCAGTATTTT.

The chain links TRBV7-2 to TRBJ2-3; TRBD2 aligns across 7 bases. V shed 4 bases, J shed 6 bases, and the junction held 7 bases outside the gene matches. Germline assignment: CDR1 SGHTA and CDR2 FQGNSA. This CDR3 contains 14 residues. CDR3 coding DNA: TGTGCCAGCAGCTCCCCCCCCGGGGGGGATACGCAGTATTTT. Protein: CASSSPPGGDTQYF.